Only a few counts were recorded for the clone carrying this TCR beta chain. Its antigen is undetermined. These data originate in a study of cytomegalovirus exposure and HLA in healthy donors. The wider study: Findings of an earlier analysis included some 110 million unique TCR beta sequences from roughly 200 million T cells.

This CDR3 comprises 15 residues. Germline V gene sequence: CDR1 MGHRA, CDR2 YSYEKL. The ends were cut back, 2 bases at V and 3 bases at J, with 11 bases in the middle. PCR primers comprised 60 Vbeta and 13 Jbeta primers. The table came from immunoSEQ multiplex PCR; TCRdb's copy has only in-frame clones and leaves some out. The data show roughly 55,000 clones, with around 81% seen just once and roughly 2.5% held by the top ten. General study results and limits: TCR beta V- and J-gene trimming, according to a later analysis, was linked to a missense DCLRE1C variant.

This chain joins TRBV4-1 and TRBJ1-5, with D possibly being TRBD1 (5 bases). Specimen: PBMCs. The sequence came from a boy aged 5-17 years in good health and CMV-seropositive. As DNA, the CDR3 is TGCGCCAGCAGCCAAATCCGGGGGAACAATCAGCCCCAGCATTTT. Protein product: CASSQIRGNNQPQHF.